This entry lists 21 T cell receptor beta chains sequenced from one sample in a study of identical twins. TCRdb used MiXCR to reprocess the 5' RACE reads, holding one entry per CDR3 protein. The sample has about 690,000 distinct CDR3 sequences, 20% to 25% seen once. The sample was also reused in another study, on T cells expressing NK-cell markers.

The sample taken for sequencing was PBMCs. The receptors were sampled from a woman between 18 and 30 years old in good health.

In nucleotides, the CDR3 is TGTGCCAGCAGCAGGGGGACACTACGGAACACCGGGGAGCTGTTTTTT. Protein: CASSRGTLRNTGELFF. The chain links TRBV6-1 to TRBJ2-2; TRBD1 aligns across 7 bases. The CDR3 loop spans 16 amino acids. V lost 6 bases, J lost 1 base, and 8 bases stayed unmatched. Germline-derived CDR1 and CDR2 are MNHNS and SASEGT.

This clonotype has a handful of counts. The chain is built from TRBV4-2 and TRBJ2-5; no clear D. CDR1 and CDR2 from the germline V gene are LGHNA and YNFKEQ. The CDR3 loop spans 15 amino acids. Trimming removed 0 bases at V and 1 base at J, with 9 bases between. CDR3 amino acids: CASSQDSSSQETQYF. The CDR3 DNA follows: TGTGCCAGCAGCCAAGATAGCTCTAGCCAAGAGACCCAGTACTTC.

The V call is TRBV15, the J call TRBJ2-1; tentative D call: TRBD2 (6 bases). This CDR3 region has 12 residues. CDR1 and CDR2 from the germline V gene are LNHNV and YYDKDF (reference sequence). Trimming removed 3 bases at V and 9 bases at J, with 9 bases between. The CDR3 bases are TGTGCCACCAGCAGCGGAGGGAGTGAGCAGTTCTTC. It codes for CATSSGGSEQFF. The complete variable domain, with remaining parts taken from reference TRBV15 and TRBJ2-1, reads DAMVIQNPRYQVTQFGKPVTLSCSQTLNHNVMYWYQQKSSQAPKLLFHYYDKDFNNEADTPDNFQSRRPNTSFCFLDIRSPGLGDTAMYLCATSSGGSEQFFGPGTRLTVL.

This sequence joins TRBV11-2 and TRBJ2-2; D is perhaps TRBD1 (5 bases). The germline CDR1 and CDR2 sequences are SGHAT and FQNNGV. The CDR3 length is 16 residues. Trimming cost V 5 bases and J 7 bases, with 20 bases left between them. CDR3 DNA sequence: TGTGCCAGCAGCGCCGTTCTACTCCAGGGATTCGGGGAGCTGTTTTTT. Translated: CASSAVLLQGFGELFF.

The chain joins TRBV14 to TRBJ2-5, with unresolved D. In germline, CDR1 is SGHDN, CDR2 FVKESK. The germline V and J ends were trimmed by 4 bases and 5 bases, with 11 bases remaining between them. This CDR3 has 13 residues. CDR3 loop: CASSRLIMETQYF. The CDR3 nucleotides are TGTGCCAGCAGCCGGCTGATCATGGAGACCCAGTACTTC.

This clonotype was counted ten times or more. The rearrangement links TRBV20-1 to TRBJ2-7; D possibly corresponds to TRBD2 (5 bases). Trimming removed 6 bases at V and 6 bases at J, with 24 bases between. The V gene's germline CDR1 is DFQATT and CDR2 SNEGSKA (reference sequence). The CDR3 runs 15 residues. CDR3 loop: CSARRGGRPDGEQYF. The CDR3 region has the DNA TGCAGTGCCCGGAGAGGAGGCAGGCCGGATGGCGAGCAGTACTTC.

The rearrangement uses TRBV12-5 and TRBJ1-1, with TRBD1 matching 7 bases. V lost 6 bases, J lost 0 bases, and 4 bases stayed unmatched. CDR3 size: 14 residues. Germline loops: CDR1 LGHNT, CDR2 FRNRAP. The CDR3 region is CASGTGTLNTEAFF. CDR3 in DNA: TGTGCTAGTGGGACAGGGACCTTGAACACTGAAGCTTTCTTT.

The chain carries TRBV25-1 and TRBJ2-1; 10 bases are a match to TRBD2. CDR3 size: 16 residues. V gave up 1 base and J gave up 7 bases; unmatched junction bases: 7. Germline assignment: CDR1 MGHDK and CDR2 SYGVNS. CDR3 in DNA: TGTGCCAGCAGTGAATCGGTTAGCGGGAGGAGGAATGAGCAGTTCTTC. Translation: CASSESVSGRRNEQFF.

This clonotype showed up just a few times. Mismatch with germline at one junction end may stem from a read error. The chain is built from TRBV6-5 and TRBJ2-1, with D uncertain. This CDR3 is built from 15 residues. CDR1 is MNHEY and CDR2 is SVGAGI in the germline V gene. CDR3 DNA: TGTGCCAGCAGTTACTCCGTGGGGTCCTTCAATGAGCAGTTCTTC. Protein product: CASSYSVGSFNEQFF.

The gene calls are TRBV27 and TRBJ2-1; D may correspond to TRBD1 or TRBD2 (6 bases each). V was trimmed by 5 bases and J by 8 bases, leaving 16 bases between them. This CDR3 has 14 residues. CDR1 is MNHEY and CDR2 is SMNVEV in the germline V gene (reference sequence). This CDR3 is CASSRGLEGDEQFF. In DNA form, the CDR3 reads TGTGCCAGCAGTCGGGGATTGGAGGGGGATGAGCAGTTCTTC.

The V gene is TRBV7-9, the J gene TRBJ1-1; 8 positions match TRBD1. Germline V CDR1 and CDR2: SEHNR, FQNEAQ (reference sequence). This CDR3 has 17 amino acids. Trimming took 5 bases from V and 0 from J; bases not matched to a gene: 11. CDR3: CASSPALTGDMNTEAFF. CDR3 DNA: TGTGCCAGCAGCCCGGCGTTGACAGGGGACATGAACACTGAAGCTTTCTTT. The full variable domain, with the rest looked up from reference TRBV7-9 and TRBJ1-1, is DTGVSQNPRHKITKRGQNVTFRCDPISEHNRLYWYRQTLGQGPEFLTYFQNEAQLEKSRLLSDRFSAERPKGSFSTLEIQRTEQGDSAMYLCASSPALTGDMNTEAFFGQGTRLTVV.

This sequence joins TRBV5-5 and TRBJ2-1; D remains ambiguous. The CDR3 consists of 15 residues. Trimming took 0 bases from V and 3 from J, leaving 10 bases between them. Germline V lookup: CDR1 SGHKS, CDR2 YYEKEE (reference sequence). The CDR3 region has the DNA TGTGCCAGCAGCTTGGAAGGTTCTTACTACAATGAGCAGTTCTTC. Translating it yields CASSLEGSYYNEQFF.

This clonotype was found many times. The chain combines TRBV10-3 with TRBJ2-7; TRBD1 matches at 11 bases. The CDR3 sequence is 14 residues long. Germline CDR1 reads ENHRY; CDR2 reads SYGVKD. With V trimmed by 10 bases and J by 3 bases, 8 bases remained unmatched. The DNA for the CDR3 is TGTGCCACCATCCCGGGACAGGGGGGCTACGAGCAGTACTTC. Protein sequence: CATIPGQGGYEQYF.

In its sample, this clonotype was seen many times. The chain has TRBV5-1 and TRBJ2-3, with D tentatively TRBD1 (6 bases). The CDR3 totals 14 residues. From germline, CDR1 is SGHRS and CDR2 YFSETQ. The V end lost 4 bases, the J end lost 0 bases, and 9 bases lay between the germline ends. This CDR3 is CASSRQASTDTQYF. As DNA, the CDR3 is TGCGCCAGCAGCCGACAGGCTAGCACAGATACGCAGTATTTT.

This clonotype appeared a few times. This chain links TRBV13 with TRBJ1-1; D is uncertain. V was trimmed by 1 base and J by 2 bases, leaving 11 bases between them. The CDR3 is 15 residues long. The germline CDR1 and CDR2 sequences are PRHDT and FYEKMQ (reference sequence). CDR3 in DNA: TGTGCCAGCAGCTTAGCTTTAGGCAGTAACACTGAAGCTTTCTTT. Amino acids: CASSLALGSNTEAFF.

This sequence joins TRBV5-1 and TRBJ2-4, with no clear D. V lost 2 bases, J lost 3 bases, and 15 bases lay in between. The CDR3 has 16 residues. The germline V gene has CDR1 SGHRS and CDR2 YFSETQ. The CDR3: CASSLDGPWGKNIQYF. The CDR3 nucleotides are TGCGCCAGCAGCTTAGACGGGCCTTGGGGCAAAAACATTCAGTACTTC.

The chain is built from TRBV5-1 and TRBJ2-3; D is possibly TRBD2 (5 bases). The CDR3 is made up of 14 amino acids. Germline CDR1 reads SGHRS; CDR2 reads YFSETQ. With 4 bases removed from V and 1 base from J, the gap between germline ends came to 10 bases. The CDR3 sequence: CASSGGWGTDTQYF. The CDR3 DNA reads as TGCGCCAGCAGCGGCGGGTGGGGCACAGATACGCAGTATTTT. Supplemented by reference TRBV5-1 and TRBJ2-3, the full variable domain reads KAGVTQTPRYLIKTRGQQVTLSCSPISGHRSVSWYQQTPGQGLQFLFEYFSETQRNKGNFPGRFSGRQFSNSRSEMNVSTLELGDSALYLCASSGGWGTDTQYFGPGTRLTVL.

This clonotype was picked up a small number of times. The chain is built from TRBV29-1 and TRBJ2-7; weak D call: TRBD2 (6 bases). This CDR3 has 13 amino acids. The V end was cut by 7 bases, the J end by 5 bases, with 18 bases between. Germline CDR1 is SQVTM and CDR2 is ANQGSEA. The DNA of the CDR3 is TGCAGCGCCGCTCGGGAGATGGGACACGAGCAGTACTTC. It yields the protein CSAAREMGHEQYF.

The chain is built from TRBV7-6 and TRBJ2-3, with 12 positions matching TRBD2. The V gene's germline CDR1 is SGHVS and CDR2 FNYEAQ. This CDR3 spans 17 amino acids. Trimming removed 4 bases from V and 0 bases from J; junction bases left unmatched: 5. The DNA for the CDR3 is TGTGCCAGCAGCTACCGGACTAGCGGGGTTAGCACAGATACGCAGTATTTT. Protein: CASSYRTSGVSTDTQYF.

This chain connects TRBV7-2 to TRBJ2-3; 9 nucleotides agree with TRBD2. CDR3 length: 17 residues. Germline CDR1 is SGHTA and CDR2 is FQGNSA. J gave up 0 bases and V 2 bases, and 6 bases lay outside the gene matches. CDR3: CASSLLAGVVSTDTQYF. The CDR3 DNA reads TGTGCCAGCAGCTTATTAGCGGGAGTAGTCAGCACAGATACGCAGTATTTT.

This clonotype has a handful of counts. The CDR3 here is CASSAWDTETGELFF. CDR3 DNA sequence: TGTGCCAGCAGCGCCTGGGACACAGAGACCGGGGAGCTGTTTTTT. The J gene is TRBJ2-2, the V gene TRBV9; D is perhaps TRBD1 (6 bases). Germline V gives CDR1 SGDLS, CDR2 YYNGEE. The CDR3 spans 15 residues. V was trimmed by 3 bases and J by 5 bases, leaving 14 bases between them.